This T cell receptor (beta chain) was recovered during a study of blood T cell repertoires in COVID-19. Overall study: From the United States, Italy and Spain came samples of acute and convalescent COVID-19.

While infection was still active, Seattle patients were enrolled and then followed longitudinally. The V end was cut by 5 bases, the J end by 0 bases, with 19 bases between. This CDR3 region has 18 residues. Germline loops: CDR1 SGHTA, CDR2 FQGTGA. The assay was immunoSEQ multiplex PCR, and TCRdb's table has in-frame clones only and misses some. In the table there are 200,000 to 250,000 clones, approximately 85% of which are singletons. Sequenced sample: peripheral blood. The TCR originated in an elderly woman with COVID-19, enrolled during active disease. The V gene is TRBV7-3, the J gene TRBJ2-2; D might be TRBD1 (6 bases). The DNA for the CDR3 is TGTGCCAGCAGCCTACAACCTTCCGGGACAACGAACACCGGGGAGCTGTTTTTT. Its protein is CASSLQPSGTTNTGELFF.